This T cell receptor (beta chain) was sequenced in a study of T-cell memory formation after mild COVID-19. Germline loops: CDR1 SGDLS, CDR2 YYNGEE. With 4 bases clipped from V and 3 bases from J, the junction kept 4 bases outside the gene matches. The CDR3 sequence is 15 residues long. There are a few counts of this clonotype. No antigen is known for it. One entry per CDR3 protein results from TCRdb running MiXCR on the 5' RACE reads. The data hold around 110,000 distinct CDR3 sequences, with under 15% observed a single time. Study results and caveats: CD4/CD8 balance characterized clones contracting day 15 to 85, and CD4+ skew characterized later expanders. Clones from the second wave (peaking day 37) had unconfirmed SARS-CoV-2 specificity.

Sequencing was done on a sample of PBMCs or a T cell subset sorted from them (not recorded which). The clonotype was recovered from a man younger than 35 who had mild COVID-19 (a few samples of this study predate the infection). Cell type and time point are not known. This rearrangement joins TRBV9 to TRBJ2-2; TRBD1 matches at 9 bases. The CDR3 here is CASSTTGGDTGELFF. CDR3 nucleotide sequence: TGTGCCAGCAGCACCACAGGGGGCGACACCGGGGAGCTGTTTTTT. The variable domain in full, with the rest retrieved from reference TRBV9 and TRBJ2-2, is DSGVTQTPKHLITATGQRVTLRCSPRSGDLSVYWYQQSLDQGLQFLIQYYNGEERAKGNILERFSAQQFPDLHSELNLSSLELGDSALYFCASSTTGGDTGELFFGEGSRLTVL.